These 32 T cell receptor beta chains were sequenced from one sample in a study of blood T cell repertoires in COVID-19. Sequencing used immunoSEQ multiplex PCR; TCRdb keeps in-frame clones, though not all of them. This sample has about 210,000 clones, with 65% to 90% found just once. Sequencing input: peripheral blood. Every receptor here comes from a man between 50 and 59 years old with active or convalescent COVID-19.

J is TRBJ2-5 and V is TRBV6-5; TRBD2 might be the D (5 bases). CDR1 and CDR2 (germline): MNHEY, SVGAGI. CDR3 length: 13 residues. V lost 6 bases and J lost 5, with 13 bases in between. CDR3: CASSTPGSETQYF. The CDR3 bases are TGTGCCAGCAGCACCCCGGGGTCGGAGACCCAGTACTTC.

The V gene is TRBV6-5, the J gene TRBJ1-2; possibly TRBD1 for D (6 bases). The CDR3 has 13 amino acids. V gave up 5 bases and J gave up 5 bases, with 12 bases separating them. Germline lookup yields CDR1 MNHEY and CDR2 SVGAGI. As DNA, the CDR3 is TGTGCCAGCAGTAGGACAGAAAATTATGGCTACACCTTC. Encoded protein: CASSRTENYGYTF.

CDR3: CASSPLGQGANNEQFF. The CDR3 DNA follows: TGTGCCAGCAGCCCGCTGGGACAGGGGGCAAACAATGAGCAGTTCTTC. The chain links TRBV7-8 to TRBJ2-1, with 12 bases fitting TRBD1. V lost 5 bases to trimming and J lost 5 bases; unmatched junction nucleotides: 7. This CDR3 contains 16 residues. Germline V CDR1 and CDR2: SGHVS, FQNEAQ.

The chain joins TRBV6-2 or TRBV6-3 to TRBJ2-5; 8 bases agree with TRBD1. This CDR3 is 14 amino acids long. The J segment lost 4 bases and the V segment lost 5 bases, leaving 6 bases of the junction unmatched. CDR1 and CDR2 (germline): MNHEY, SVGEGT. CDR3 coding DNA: TGTGCCAGCAGTCCATGGACAGGGACAGAGACCCAGTACTTC. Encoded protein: CASSPWTGTETQYF.

CDR3 in amino acids: CASSLGLSKNIQYF. In DNA form, the CDR3 reads TGTGCCAGCAGCTTAGGGCTATCAAAAAACATTCAGTACTTC. This chain uses TRBV13 with TRBJ2-4; D is unclear. Germline CDR1 PRHDT, CDR2 FYEKMQ (reference sequence). The CDR3 runs 14 residues. V shed 0 bases and J shed 4 bases, with 7 bases lying between them. The full variable domain, completed using reference TRBV13 and TRBJ2-4, is AAGVIQSPRHLIKEKRETATLKCYPIPRHDTVYWYQQGPGQDPQFLISFYEKMQSDKGSIPDRFSAQQFSDYHSELNMSSLELGDSALYFCASSLGLSKNIQYFGAGTRLSVL.

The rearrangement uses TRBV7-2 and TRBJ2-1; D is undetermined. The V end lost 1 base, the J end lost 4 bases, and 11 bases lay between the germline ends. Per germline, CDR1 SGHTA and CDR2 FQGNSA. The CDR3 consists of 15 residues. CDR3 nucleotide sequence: TGTGCCAGCAGCTTAGTCGGCGGCTTATACAATGAGCAGTTCTTC. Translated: CASSLVGGLYNEQFF. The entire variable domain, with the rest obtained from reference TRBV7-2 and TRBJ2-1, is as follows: GAGVSQSPSNKVTEKGKDVELRCDPISGHTALYWYRQSLGQGLEFLIYFQGNSAPDKSGLPSDRFSAERTGGSVSTLTIQRTQQEDSAVYLCASSLVGGLYNEQFFGPGTRLTVL.

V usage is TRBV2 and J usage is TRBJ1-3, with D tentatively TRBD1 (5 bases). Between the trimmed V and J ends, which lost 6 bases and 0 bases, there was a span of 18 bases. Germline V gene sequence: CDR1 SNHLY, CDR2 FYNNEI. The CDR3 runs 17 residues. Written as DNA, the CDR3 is TGTGCCAGCAGCACCTCGGGGGAGGAAGTCTCTGGAAACACCATATATTTT. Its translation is CASSTSGEEVSGNTIYF. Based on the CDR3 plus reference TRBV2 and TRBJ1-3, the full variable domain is EPEVTQTPSHQVTQMGQEVILRCVPISNHLYFYWYRQILGQKVEFLVSFYNNEISEKSEIFDDQFSVERPDGSNFTLKIRSTKLEDSAMYFCASSTSGEEVSGNTIYFGEGSWLTVV.

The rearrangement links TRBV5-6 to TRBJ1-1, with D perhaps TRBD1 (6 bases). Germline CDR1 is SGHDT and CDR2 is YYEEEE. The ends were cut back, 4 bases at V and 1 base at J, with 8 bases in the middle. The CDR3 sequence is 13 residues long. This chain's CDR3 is CASSVTGNTEAFF. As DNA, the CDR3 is TGTGCCAGCAGCGTGACAGGGAACACTGAAGCTTTCTTT. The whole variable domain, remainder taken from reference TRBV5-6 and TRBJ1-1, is DAGVTQSPTHLIKTRGQQVTLRCSPKSGHDTVSWYQQALGQGPQFIFQYYEEEERQRGNFPDRFSGHQFPNYSSELNVNALLLGDSALYLCASSVTGNTEAFFGQGTRLTVV.

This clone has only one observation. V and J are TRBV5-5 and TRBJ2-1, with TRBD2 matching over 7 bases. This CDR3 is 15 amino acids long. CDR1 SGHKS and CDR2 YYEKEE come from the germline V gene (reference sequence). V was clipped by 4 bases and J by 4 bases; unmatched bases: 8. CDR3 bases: TGTGCCAGCAGCCCCACGGGGCGGGAGTACAATGAGCAGTTCTTC. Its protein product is CASSPTGREYNEQFF. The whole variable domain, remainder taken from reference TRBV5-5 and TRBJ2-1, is DAGVTQSPTHLIKTRGQQVTLRCSPISGHKSVSWYQQVLGQGPQFIFQYYEKEERGRGNFPDRFSARQFPNYSSELNVNALLLGDSALYLCASSPTGREYNEQFFGPGTRLTVL.

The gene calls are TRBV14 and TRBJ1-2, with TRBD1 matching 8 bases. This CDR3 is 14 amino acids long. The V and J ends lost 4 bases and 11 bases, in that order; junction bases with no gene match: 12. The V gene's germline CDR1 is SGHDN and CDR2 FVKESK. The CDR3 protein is CASSRIGTGGSYTF. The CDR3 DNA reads TGTGCCAGCAGCCGAATTGGGACAGGAGGGTCGTACACCTTC.

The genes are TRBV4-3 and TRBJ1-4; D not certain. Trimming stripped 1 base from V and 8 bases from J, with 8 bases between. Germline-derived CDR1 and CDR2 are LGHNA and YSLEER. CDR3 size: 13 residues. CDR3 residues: CASSQVFQEKLFF. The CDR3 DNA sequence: TGCGCCAGCAGCCAAGTCTTCCAGGAAAAACTGTTTTTT.

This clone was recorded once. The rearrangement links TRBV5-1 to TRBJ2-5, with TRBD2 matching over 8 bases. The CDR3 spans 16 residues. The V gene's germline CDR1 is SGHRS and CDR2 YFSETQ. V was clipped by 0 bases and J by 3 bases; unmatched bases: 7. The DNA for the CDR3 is TGCGCCAGCAGCTTGGAGTGGCGGGGGGATAAAGAGACCCAGTACTTC. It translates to CASSLEWRGDKETQYF.

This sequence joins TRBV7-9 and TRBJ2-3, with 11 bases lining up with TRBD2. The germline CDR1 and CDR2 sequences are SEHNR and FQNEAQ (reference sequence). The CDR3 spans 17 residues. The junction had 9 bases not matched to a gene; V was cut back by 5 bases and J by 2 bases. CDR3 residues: CASSPGLAASHTDTQYF. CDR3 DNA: TGTGCCAGCAGCCCGGGACTAGCGGCGTCACACACAGATACGCAGTATTTT.

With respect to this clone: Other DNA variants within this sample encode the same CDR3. CDR3 bases: TGCAGCGCTCCGGTCGGAAACACCATATATTTT. Protein sequence: CSAPVGNTIYF. This chain connects TRBV20-1 to TRBJ1-3, with no clear D. The germline gives CDR1 DFQATT, CDR2 SNEGSKA (reference sequence). The CDR3 is made up of 11 amino acids.

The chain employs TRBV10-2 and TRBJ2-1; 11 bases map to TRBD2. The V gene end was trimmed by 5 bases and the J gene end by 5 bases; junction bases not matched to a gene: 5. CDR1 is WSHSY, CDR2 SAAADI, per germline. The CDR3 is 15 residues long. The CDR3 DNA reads TGCGCCAGCAGTTCCCTAGCGGGGGGCGACAATGAGCAGTTCTTC. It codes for CASSSLAGGDNEQFF.

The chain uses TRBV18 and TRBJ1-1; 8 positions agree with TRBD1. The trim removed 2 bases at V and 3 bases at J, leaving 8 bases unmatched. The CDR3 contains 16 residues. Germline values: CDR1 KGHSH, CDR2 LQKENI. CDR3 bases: TGTGCCAGCTCACCAAGGGCCACAGGGGGGGACACTGAAGCTTTCTTT. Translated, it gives CASSPRATGGDTEAFF.

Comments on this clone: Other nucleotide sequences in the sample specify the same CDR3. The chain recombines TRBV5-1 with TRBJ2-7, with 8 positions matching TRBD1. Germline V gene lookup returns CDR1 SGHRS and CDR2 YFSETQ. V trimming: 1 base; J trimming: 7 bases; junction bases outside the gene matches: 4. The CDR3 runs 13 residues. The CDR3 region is CASSLQGAYEQYF. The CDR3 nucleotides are TGCGCCAGCAGCTTGCAGGGGGCGTATGAGCAGTACTTC.

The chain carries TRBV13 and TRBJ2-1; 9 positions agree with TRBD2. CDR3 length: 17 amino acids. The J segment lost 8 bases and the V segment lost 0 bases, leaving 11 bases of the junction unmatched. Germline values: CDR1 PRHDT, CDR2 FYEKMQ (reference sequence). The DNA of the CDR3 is TGTGCCAGCAGCTTAGGCCTCGGGACTAGCATACGCCATGAGCAGTTCTTC. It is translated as CASSLGLGTSIRHEQFF.

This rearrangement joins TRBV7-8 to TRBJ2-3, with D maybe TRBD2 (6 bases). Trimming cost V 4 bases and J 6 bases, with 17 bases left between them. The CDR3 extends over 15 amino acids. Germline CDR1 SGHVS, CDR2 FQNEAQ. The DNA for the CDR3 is TGTGCCAGCAGCTCCCCGGAGGGAGGCAGGGATACGCAGTATTTT. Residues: CASSSPEGGRDTQYF.

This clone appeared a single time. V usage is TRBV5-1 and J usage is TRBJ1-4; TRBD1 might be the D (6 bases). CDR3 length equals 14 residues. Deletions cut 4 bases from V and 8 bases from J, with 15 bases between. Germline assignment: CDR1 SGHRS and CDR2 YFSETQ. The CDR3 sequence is CASSLNRVGEKLFF. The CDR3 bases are TGCGCCAGCAGCCTGAACAGGGTTGGGGAAAAACTGTTTTTT.

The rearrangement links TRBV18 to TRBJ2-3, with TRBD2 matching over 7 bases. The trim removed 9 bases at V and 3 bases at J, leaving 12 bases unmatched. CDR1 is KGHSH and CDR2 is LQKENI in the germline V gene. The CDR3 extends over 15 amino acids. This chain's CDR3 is CASRTGLEGTDTQYF. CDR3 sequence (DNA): TGTGCCAGTCGCACCGGACTAGAAGGGACAGATACGCAGTATTTT.

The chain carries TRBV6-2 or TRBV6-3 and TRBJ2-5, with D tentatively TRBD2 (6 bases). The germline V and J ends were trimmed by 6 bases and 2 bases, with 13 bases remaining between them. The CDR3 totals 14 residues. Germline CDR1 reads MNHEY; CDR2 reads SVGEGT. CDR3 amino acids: CASSPEGRQETQYF. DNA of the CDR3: TGTGCCAGCAGCCCCGAGGGGAGGCAAGAGACCCAGTACTTC.

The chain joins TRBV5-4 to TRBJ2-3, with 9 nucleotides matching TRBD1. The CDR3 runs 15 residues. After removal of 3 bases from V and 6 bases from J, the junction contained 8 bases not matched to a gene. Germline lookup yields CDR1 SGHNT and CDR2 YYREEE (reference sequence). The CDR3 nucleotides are TGTGCCAGCAGCTGGGGGGGACAGGGACTGGATACGCAGTATTTT. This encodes CASSWGGQGLDTQYF.

The CDR3 region has the DNA TGTGCCAGCAGTCAGGCTGTATTACTGAACACTGAAGCTTTCTTT. It encodes CASSQAVLLNTEAFF. The chain has TRBV6-5 and TRBJ1-1, with D unresolved. Germline lookup yields CDR1 MNHEY and CDR2 SVGAGI. V lost 5 bases to trimming and J lost 0 bases, with 13 bases between them. This CDR3 contains 15 residues.

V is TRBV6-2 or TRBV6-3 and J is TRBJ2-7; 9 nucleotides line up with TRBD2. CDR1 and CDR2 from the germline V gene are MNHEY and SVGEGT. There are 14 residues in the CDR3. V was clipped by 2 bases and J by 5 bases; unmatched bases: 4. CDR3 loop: CASSYRGLAHEQYF. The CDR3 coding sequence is TGTGCCAGCAGTTACCGGGGACTAGCTCACGAGCAGTACTTC.

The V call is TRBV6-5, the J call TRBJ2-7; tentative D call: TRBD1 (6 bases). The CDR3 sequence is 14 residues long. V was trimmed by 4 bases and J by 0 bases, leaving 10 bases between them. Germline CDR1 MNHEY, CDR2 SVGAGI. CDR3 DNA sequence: TGTGCCAGCAGTTGGGACATTAGCTCCTACGAGCAGTACTTC. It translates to CASSWDISSYEQYF.

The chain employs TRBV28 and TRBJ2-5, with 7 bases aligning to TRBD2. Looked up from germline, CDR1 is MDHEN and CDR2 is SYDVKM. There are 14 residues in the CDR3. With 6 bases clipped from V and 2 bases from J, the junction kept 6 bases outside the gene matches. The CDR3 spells CASRGASGQETQYF. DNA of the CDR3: TGTGCCAGCAGAGGGGCTAGCGGACAAGAGACCCAGTACTTC.

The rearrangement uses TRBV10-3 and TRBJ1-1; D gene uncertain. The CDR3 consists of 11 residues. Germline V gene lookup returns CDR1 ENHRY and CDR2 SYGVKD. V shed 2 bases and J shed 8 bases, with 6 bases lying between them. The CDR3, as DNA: TGTGCCATCAGTGAGAGCGGGGAAGCTTTCTTT. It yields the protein CAISESGEAFF.

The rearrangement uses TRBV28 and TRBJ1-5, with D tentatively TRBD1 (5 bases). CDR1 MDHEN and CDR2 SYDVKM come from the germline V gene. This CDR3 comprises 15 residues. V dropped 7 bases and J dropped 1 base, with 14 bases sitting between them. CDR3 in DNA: TGTGCCAGCACCTGGGGCAGCACGAGCAATCAGCCCCAGCATTTT. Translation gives CASTWGSTSNQPQHF.

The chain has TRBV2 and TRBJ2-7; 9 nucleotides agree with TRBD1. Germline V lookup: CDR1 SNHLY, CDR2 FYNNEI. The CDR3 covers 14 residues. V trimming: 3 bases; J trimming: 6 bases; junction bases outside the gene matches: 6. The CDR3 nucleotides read TGTGCCAGCAGTGATCGGACAGGGGCGAGCGAGCAGTACGTC. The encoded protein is CASSDRTGASEQYV.

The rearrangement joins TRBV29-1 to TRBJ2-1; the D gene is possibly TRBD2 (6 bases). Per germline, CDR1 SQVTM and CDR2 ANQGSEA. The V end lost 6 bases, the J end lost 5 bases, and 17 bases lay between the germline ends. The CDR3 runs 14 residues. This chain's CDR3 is CSVLRGSGNNEQFF. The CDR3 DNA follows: TGCAGCGTACTCCGGGGGTCGGGAAACAATGAGCAGTTCTTC.

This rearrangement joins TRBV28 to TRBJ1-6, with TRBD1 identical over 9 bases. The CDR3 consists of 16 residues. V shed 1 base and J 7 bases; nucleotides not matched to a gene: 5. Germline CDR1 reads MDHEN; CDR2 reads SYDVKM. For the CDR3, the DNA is TGTGCCAGCAGTTTATCTAAGGACAGGGGAAATTCACCCCTCCACTTT. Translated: CASSLSKDRGNSPLHF.